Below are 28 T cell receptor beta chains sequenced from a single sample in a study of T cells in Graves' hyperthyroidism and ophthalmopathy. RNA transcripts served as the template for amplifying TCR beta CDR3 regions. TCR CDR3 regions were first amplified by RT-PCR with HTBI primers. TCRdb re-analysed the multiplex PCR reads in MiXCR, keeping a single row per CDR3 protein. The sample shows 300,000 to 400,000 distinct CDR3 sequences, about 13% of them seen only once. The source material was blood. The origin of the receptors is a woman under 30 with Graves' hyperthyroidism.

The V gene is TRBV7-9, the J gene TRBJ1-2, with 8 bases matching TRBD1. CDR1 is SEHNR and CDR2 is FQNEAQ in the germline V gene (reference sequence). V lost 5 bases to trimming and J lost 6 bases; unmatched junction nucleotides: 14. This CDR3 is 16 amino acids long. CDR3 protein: CASSKIAGTGGHGYTF. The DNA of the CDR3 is TGTGCCAGCAGCAAAATCGCCGGGACAGGCGGCCATGGCTACACCTTC. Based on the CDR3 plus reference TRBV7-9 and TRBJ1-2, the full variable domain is DTGVSQNPRHKITKRGQNVTFRCDPISEHNRLYWYRQTLGQGPEFLTYFQNEAQLEKSRLLSDRFSAERPKGSFSTLEIQRTEQGDSAMYLCASSKIAGTGGHGYTFGSGTRLTVV.

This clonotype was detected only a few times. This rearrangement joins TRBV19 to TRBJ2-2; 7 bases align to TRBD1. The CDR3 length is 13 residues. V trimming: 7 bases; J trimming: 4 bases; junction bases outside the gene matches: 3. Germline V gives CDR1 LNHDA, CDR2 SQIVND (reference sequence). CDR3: CASNAGGTGELFF. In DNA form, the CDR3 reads TGTGCCAGTAACGCAGGGGGCACCGGGGAGCTGTTTTTT.

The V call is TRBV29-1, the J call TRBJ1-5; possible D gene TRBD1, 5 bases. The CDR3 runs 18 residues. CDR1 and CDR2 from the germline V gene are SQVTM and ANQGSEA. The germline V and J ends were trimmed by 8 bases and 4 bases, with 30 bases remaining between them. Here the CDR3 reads CSIAQASYWNPRNQPQHF. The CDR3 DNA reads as TGCAGCATCGCACAGGCGTCCTATTGGAATCCCCGAAATCAGCCCCAGCATTTT. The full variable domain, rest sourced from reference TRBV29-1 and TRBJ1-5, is SAVISQKPSRDICQRGTSLTIQCQVDSQVTMMFWYRQQPGQSLTLIATANQGSEATYESGFVIDKFPISRPNLTFSTLTVSNMSPEDSSIYLCSIAQASYWNPRNQPQHFGDGTRLSIL.

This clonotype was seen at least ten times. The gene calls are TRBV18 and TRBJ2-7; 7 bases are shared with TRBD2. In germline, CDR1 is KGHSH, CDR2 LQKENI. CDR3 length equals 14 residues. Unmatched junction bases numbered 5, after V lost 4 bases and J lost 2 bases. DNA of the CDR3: TGTGCCAGCTCACATAGCGGGCCCCCCTACGAGCAGTACTTC. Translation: CASSHSGPPYEQYF.

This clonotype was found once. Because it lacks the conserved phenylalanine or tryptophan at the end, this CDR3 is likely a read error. CDR3 bases: TGTGCCAGCAGTTACAGGGCCCCGGGCCATTATAATTCACCCCTCCACCTT. It encodes CASSYRAPGHYNSPLHL. This chain uses TRBV6-2 or TRBV6-3 with TRBJ1-6; D ambiguous. Germline-derived CDR1 and CDR2 are MNHEY and SVGEGT. The CDR3 runs to 17 residues. V was shortened by 2 bases and J by 4 bases, with 15 bases between the two germline ends.

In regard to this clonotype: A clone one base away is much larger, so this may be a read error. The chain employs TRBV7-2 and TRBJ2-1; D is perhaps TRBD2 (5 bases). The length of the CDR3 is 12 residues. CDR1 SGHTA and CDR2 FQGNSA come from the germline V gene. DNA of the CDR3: TGTGTCAGCAGCTTACGGGAAGCGCGGCAGTTCTTC. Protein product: CVSSLREARQFF.

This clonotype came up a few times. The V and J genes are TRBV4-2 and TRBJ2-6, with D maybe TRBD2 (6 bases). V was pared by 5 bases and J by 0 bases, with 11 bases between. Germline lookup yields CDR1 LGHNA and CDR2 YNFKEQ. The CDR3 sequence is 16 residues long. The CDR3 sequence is CASSWDWSSGANVLTF. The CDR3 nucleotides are TGTGCCAGCAGCTGGGACTGGTCCTCTGGGGCCAACGTCCTGACTTTC.

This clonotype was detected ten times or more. The CDR3 DNA reads TGTGCCAGCAGCTGGGACAGGGGAAACACCATATATTTT. This sequence encodes CASSWDRGNTIYF. The V gene is TRBV5-6, the J gene TRBJ1-3, with 8 bases fitting TRBD1. Unmatched junction bases numbered 0, after V lost 3 bases and J lost 4 bases. Germline V lookup: CDR1 SGHDT, CDR2 YYEEEE. CDR3 length equals 13 residues. Using reference TRBV5-6 and TRBJ1-3 for the parts outside the CDR3, the full variable domain is DAGVTQSPTHLIKTRGQQVTLRCSPKSGHDTVSWYQQALGQGPQFIFQYYEEEERQRGNFPDRFSGHQFPNYSSELNVNALLLGDSALYLCASSWDRGNTIYFGEGSWLTVV.

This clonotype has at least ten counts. The CDR3 sequence: CASSLVADTQYF. The DNA of the CDR3 is TGTGCCAGCAGCTTAGTGGCAGATACGCAGTATTTT. The gene calls are TRBV11-2 and TRBJ2-3; D gene uncertain. Trimming took 1 base from V and 4 from J, leaving 3 bases between them. This CDR3 has 12 residues. Per germline, CDR1 SGHAT and CDR2 FQNNGV.

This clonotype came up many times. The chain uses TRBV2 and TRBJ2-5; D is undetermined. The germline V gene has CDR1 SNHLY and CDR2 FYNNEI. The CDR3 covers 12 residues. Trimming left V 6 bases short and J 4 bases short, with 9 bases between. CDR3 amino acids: CASRSRLETQYF. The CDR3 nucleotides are TGTGCCAGCAGGAGCCGTCTAGAGACCCAGTACTTC.

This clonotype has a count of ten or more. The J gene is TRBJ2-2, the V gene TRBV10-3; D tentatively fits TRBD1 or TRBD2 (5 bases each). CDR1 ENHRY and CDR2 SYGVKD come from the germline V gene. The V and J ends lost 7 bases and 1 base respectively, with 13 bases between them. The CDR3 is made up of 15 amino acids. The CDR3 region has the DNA TGTGCCATCATCTGGGGACGGGTGAACACCGGGGAGCTGTTTTTT. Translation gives CAIIWGRVNTGELFF.

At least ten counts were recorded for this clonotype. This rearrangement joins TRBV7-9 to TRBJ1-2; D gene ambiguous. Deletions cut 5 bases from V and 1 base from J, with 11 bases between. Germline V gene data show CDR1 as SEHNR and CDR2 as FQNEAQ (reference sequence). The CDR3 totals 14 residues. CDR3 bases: TGTGCCAGCAGCAAATGGACGGATAACTATGGCTACACCTTC. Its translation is CASSKWTDNYGYTF.

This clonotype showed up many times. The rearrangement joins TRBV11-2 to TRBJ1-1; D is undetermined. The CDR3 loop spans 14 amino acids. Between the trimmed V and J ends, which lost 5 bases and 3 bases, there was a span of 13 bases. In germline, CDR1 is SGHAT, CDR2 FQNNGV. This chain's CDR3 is CASSATTGYTEAFF. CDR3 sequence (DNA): TGTGCCAGCAGCGCTACGACGGGATACACTGAAGCTTTCTTT.

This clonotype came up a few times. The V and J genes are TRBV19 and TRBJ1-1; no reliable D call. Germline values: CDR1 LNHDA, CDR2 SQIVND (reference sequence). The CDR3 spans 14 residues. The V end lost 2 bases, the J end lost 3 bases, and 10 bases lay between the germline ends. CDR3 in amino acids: CASSINRAHTEAFF. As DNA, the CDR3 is TGTGCCAGTAGTATAAATAGGGCTCACACTGAAGCTTTCTTT. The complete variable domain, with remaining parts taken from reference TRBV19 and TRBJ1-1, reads DGGITQSPKYLFRKEGQNVTLSCEQNLNHDAMYWYRQDPGQGLRLIYYSQIVNDFQKGDIAEGYSVSREKKESFPLTVTSAQKNPTAFYLCASSINRAHTEAFFGQGTRLTVV.

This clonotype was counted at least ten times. The CDR3 loop reads CASSTGRRETQYF. CDR3 sequence (DNA): TGCGCCAGCAGTACGGGTCGGAGGGAGACCCAGTACTTC. The chain links TRBV5-1 to TRBJ2-5; possible D gene TRBD2, 5 bases. This CDR3 is 13 amino acids long. Germline V CDR1 and CDR2: SGHRS, YFSETQ. Trimming pared 5 bases from V and 5 bases from J, leaving 13 bases between.

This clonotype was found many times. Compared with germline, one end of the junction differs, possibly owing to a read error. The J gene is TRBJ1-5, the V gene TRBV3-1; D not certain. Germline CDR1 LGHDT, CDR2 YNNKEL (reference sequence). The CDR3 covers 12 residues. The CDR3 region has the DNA TGTGCCAGCAGCCAACGCAACCAGCCCCAGCATTTT. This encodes CASSQRNQPQHF.

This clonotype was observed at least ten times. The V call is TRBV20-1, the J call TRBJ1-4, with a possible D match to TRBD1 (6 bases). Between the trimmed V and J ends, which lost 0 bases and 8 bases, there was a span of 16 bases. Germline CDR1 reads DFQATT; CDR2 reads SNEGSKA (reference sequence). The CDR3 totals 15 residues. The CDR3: CSARDWNGGREKLFF. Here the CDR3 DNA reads TGCAGTGCTAGAGATTGGAACGGGGGGCGAGAAAAACTGTTTTTT.

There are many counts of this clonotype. The CDR3 here is CASSLSGTDTQYF. Here the CDR3 DNA reads TGTGCCAGCAGCTTAAGTGGCACAGATACGCAGTATTTT. The V call is TRBV7-3, the J call TRBJ2-3; no clear D. The V gene's germline CDR1 is SGHTA and CDR2 FQGTGA. V was clipped by 1 base and J by 1 base, with 3 bases between them. The CDR3 has 13 amino acids. The full variable domain, completed using reference TRBV7-3 and TRBJ2-3, is GAGVSQTPSNKVTEKGKYVELRCDPISGHTALYWYRQSLGQGPEFLIYFQGTGAADDSGLPNDRFFAVRPEGSVSTLKIQRTERGDSAVYLCASSLSGTDTQYFGPGTRLTVL.

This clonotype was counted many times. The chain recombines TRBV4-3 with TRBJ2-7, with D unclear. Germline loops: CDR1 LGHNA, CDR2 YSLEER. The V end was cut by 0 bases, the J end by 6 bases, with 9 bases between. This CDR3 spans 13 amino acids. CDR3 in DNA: TGCGCCAGCAGCCAAGATTTTTGGGGCGAGCAGTACTTC. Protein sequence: CASSQDFWGEQYF.

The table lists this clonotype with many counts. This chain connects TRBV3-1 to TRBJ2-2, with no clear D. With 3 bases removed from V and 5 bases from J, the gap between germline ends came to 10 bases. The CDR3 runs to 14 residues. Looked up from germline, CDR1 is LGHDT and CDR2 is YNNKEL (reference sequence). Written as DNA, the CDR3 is TGTGCCAGCAGCCAGCTACGTGATACCGGGGAGCTGTTTTTT. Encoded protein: CASSQLRDTGELFF. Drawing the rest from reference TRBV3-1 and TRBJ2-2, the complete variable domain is DTAVSQTPKYLVTQMGNDKSIKCEQNLGHDTMYWYKQDSKKFLKIMFSYNNKELIINETVPNRFSPKSPDKAHLNLHINSLELGDSAVYFCASSQLRDTGELFFGEGSRLTVL.

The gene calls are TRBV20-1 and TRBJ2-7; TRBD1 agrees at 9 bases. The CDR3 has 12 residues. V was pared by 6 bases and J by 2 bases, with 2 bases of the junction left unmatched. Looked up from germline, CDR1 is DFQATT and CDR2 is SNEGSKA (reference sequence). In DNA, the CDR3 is TGCAGTGCCCGACAGGGGGCCTACGAGCAGTACTTC. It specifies CSARQGAYEQYF.

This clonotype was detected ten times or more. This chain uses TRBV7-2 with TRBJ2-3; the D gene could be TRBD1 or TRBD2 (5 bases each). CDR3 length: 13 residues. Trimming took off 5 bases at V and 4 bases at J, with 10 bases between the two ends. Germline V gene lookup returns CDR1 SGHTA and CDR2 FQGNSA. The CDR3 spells CASSLRGADTQYF. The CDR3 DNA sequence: TGTGCCAGCAGCCTCCGAGGGGCAGATACGCAGTATTTT.

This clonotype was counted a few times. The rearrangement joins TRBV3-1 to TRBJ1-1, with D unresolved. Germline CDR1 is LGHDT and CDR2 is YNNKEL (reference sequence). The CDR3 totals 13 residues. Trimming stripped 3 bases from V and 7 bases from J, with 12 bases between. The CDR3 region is CASSQSRSGEAFF. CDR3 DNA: TGTGCCAGCAGCCAGAGTAGGTCGGGTGAAGCTTTCTTT.

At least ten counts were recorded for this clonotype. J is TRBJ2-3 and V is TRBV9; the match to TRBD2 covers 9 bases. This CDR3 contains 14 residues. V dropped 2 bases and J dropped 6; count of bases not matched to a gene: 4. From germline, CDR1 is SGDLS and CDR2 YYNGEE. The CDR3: CASSVTSGMDTQYF. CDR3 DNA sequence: TGTGCCAGCAGCGTGACTAGCGGAATGGATACGCAGTATTTT.

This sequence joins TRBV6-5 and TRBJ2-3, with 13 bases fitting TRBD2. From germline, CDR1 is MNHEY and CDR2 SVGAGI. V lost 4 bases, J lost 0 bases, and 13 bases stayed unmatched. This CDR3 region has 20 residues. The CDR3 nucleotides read TGTGCCAGCAGTTTTTTTTCCGGGACTAGCGGGGAGCCTAGCACAGATACGCAGTATTTT. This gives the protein CASSFFSGTSGEPSTDTQYF.

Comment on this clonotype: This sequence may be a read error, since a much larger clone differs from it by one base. The CDR3 loop is CASSQPELAGVHPRDTQYF. The CDR3, as DNA: TGTGCCAGCAGCCAACCGGAACTAGCGGGAGTGCATCCAAGAGATACGCAGTATTTT. The chain combines TRBV27 with TRBJ2-3, with 11 bases fitting TRBD2. With 6 bases clipped from V and 5 bases from J, the junction kept 19 bases outside the gene matches. The CDR3 extends over 19 amino acids. CDR1 and CDR2 from the germline V gene are MNHEY and SMNVEV (reference sequence).

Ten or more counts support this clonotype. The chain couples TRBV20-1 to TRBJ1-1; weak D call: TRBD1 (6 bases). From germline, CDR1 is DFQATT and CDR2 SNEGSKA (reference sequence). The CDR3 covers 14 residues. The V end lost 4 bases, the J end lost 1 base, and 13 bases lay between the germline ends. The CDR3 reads CSATRQASNTEAFF. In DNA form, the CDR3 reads TGCAGTGCTACCAGACAGGCTTCGAACACTGAAGCTTTCTTT.

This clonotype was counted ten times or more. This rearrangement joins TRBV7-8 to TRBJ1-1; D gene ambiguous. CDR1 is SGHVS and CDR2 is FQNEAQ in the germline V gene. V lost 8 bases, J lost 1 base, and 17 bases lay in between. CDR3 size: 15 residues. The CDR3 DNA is TGTGCCAGCCGAAAGGACCACCGGGAGAACACTGAAGCTTTCTTT. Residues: CASRKDHRENTEAFF.